The 32 T cell receptor beta chains in this list originate from one sample, sequenced in a study of cytomegalovirus exposure and HLA in healthy donors. PCR was performed using 60 Vbeta and 13 Jbeta primers. Assay used: immunoSEQ multiplex PCR; TCRdb lists only in-frame clones, some missing. The table has some 200,000 clones, around 64% seen once. Sample: PBMCs. The receptors shown here come from a man aged 35 to 55 in good health and CMV-seropositive.

This clone was detected once. The chain employs TRBV2 and TRBJ2-1, with unresolved D. From germline, CDR1 is SNHLY and CDR2 FYNNEI. Trimming stripped 2 bases from V and 2 bases from J, with 7 bases between. The CDR3 has 14 residues. The CDR3 protein is CASSEWATYNEQFF. In DNA, the CDR3 is TGTGCCAGCAGTGAATGGGCTACCTACAATGAGCAGTTCTTC.

This chain uses TRBV9 with TRBJ2-3; D possibly corresponds to TRBD1 (7 bases). From germline, CDR1 is SGDLS and CDR2 YYNGEE. The CDR3 is 18 residues long. The V end was cut by 4 bases, the J end by 2 bases, with 23 bases between. This CDR3 is CASSPRGGGTAYTDTQYF. CDR3 nucleotide sequence: TGTGCCAGCAGCCCTAGAGGAGGGGGGACAGCTTACACAGATACGCAGTATTTT.

This chain connects TRBV7-8 to TRBJ2-7; 10 positions agree with TRBD1. This CDR3 is built from 14 residues. V trimming: 5 bases; J trimming: 2 bases; junction bases outside the gene matches: 3. Germline CDR1 is SGHVS and CDR2 is FQNEAQ. The CDR3 is CASSIGTGAYEQYF. In nucleotides, the CDR3 is TGTGCCAGCAGCATCGGGACAGGGGCCTACGAGCAGTACTTC.

The chain employs TRBV5-5 and TRBJ1-6; D remains unclear. Deletions cut 0 bases from V and 8 bases from J, with 6 bases between. The CDR3 length is 13 residues. In germline, CDR1 is SGHKS, CDR2 YYEKEE (reference sequence). CDR3 loop: CASSLERYSPLHF. CDR3 DNA sequence: TGTGCCAGCAGCTTGGAGAGGTATTCACCCCTCCACTTT.

This chain joins TRBV5-1 and TRBJ2-5; 7 bases match TRBD1. The CDR3 consists of 16 residues. The J segment lost 1 base and the V segment lost 2 bases, leaving 8 bases of the junction unmatched. CDR1 and CDR2 (germline): SGHRS, YFSETQ. CDR3 amino acids: CASSFGDRVSQETQYF. The CDR3 coding sequence is TGCGCCAGCAGCTTCGGAGACAGGGTTAGCCAAGAGACCCAGTACTTC.

This clone showed up just once. The chain has TRBV29-1 and TRBJ2-1; 8 bases map to TRBD1. Germline V gene data show CDR1 as SQVTM and CDR2 as ANQGSEA. This CDR3 is built from 14 residues. V was pared by 1 base and J by 7 bases, with 6 bases of the junction left unmatched. The CDR3 DNA reads TGCAGCGTTGAAGTGGGAACAGGGGGGAATGAGCAGTTCTTC. It is translated as CSVEVGTGGNEQFF.

V usage is TRBV7-9 and J usage is TRBJ2-3; 11 bases align to TRBD1. In germline, CDR1 is SEHNR, CDR2 FQNEAQ (reference sequence). The CDR3 is made up of 17 amino acids. After removal of 5 bases from V and 3 bases from J, the junction contained 10 bases not matched to a gene. CDR3 protein: CASSPDPGQGGTDTQYF. The DNA for the CDR3 is TGTGCCAGCAGCCCGGACCCGGGACAGGGGGGAACAGATACGCAGTATTTT.

As to this clone: Distinct nucleotide sequences in the sample also encode this CDR3. The V gene is TRBV2, the J gene TRBJ1-1; D is uncertain. This CDR3 has 14 amino acids. With 6 bases removed from V and 1 base from J, the gap between germline ends came to 12 bases. Germline assignment: CDR1 SNHLY and CDR2 FYNNEI. The CDR3 DNA reads TGTGCCAGCAGGGGAGAGGGCTCGAACACTGAAGCTTTCTTT. It codes for CASRGEGSNTEAFF.

The chain is built from TRBV5-1 and TRBJ1-1, with D possibly TRBD1 on 5 matching bases. CDR3 size: 12 residues. Between the trimmed V and J ends, which lost 0 bases and 10 bases, there was a span of 10 bases. Germline lookup yields CDR1 SGHRS and CDR2 YFSETQ. The CDR3: CASSLGGAGAFF. The CDR3 region has the DNA TGCGCCAGCAGCTTGGGTGGGGCTGGAGCTTTCTTT.

The rearrangement uses TRBV28 and TRBJ1-5; a possible D gene is TRBD1 (6 bases). The CDR3 sequence is 14 residues long. Per germline, CDR1 MDHEN and CDR2 SYDVKM. V dropped 6 bases and J dropped 4 bases, with 13 bases sitting between them. The CDR3 nucleotides read TGTGCCAGCAGGCCGGACAGACGAAATCAGCCCCAGCATTTT. It specifies CASRPDRRNQPQHF.

The chain combines TRBV2 with TRBJ1-1; TRBD1 matches 7 bases. Germline V gene data show CDR1 as SNHLY and CDR2 as FYNNEI. The CDR3 is made up of 16 amino acids. After removal of 5 bases from V and 1 base from J, the junction contained 10 bases not matched to a gene. CDR3: CASSHQGEVRNTEAFF. The CDR3 nucleotides are TGTGCCAGCAGTCACCAGGGGGAGGTTAGGAACACTGAAGCTTTCTTT.

J is TRBJ1-2 and V is TRBV19; D is undetermined. V was cut by 1 base and J by 1 base, with 7 bases left in between. Germline-derived CDR1 and CDR2 are LNHDA and SQIVND (reference sequence). This CDR3 comprises 14 residues. For the CDR3, the DNA is TGTGCCAGTAGTATAGTCACAGATAACTATGGCTACACCTTC. Translation: CASSIVTDNYGYTF.

This rearrangement joins TRBV27 to TRBJ2-7; 12 nucleotides agree with TRBD1. This CDR3 comprises 16 residues. Germline V gene lookup returns CDR1 MNHEY and CDR2 SMNVEV (reference sequence). With 0 bases clipped from V and 7 bases from J, the junction kept 7 bases outside the gene matches. Here the CDR3 DNA reads TGTGCCAGCAGTTTATCCGGGACAGGGGGCTATGGGGAGCAGTACTTC. As protein: CASSLSGTGGYGEQYF.

Comment on this clone: Other DNA sequences of this sample code for an identical CDR3. The J gene is TRBJ1-1, the V gene TRBV5-1; D gene unclear. CDR1 is SGHRS, CDR2 YFSETQ, per germline. The CDR3 covers 13 residues. With 0 bases removed from V and 1 base from J, the gap between germline ends came to 4 bases. In nucleotides, the CDR3 is TGCGCCAGCAGCTTGGCAGGGAACACTGAAGCTTTCTTT. Protein: CASSLAGNTEAFF.

The J gene is TRBJ2-3, the V gene TRBV7-8, with TRBD2 identical over 8 bases. Germline V lookup: CDR1 SGHVS, CDR2 FQNEAQ. The CDR3 sequence is 17 residues long. Trimming cost V 2 bases and J 0 bases; bases outside gene matches: 7. The CDR3 nucleotides are TGTGCCAGCAGCTTATCAAGACTAGCGTCTAGCACAGATACGCAGTATTTT. Protein product: CASSLSRLASSTDTQYF. Full variable domain (outside the CDR3, taken from reference TRBV7-8 and TRBJ2-3): GAGVSQSPRYKVAKRGQDVALRCDPISGHVSLFWYQQALGQGPEFLTYFQNEAQLDKSGLPSDRFFAERPEGSVSTLKIQRTQQEDSAVYLCASSLSRLASSTDTQYFGPGTRLTVL.

This clone came up a few times. The rearrangement uses TRBV14 and TRBJ2-3, with D perhaps matching TRBD2 (6 bases). V was pared by 0 bases and J by 1 base, with 14 bases between. The CDR3 totals 17 residues. Germline V CDR1 and CDR2: SGHDN, FVKESK. This chain's CDR3 is CASSQEWSGPRTDTQYF. The CDR3 nucleotides are TGTGCCAGCAGCCAAGAGTGGAGCGGGCCTCGCACAGATACGCAGTATTTT. The complete variable domain, with remaining parts taken from reference TRBV14 and TRBJ2-3, reads EAGVTQFPSHSVIEKGQTVTLRCDPISGHDNLYWYRRVMGKEIKFLLHFVKESKQDESGMPNNRFLAERTGGTYSTLKVQPAELEDSGVYFCASSQEWSGPRTDTQYFGPGTRLTVL.

CDR3: CASSPKGVVYNEQFF. DNA for the CDR3: TGTGCCAGCAGCCCCAAGGGGGTAGTCTACAATGAGCAGTTCTTC. V usage is TRBV7-2 and J usage is TRBJ2-1; a weak D match, TRBD1 (6 bases). The length of the CDR3 is 15 residues. Germline CDR1 reads SGHTA; CDR2 reads FQGNSA. V lost 5 bases and J 3 bases, leaving 14 bases between the germline ends.

The chain is built from TRBV6-5 and TRBJ2-7, with D hard to call. The V end lost 3 bases, the J end lost 1 base, and 10 bases lay between the germline ends. The CDR3 runs to 14 residues. Germline CDR1 MNHEY, CDR2 SVGAGI. DNA for the CDR3: TGTGCCAGCAGTTATGGAGAGCGTTCCTACGAGCAGTACTTC. It codes for CASSYGERSYEQYF.

The chain uses TRBV11-3 and TRBJ2-1; 12 positions match TRBD1. CDR1 and CDR2 (germline): SGHNT, YENEEA. V was pared by 5 bases and J by 7 bases, with 6 bases of the junction left unmatched. This CDR3 region has 15 residues. CDR3 coding DNA: TGTGCCAGCAGCAAGGGACAGGGGGCGAGGAATGAGCAGTTCTTC. It encodes CASSKGQGARNEQFF.

The CDR3 protein is CASLLDRVSGGYTF. DNA for the CDR3: TGTGCCAGCCTTTTGGACAGGGTGTCTGGAGGCTACACCTTC. J is TRBJ1-2 and V is TRBV21-1; the table gives TRBD1 as D, unverified against the DNA. TRBV21-1 is annotated as a pseudogene. CDR3 size: 14 residues.

V gene TRBV28 combines with J gene TRBJ2-3; D gene uncertain. The CDR3 is made up of 13 amino acids. CDR1 and CDR2 from the germline V gene are MDHEN and SYDVKM. The V gene lost 5 bases and the J gene lost 2 bases, with 8 bases spanning the gap. The CDR3 DNA follows: TGTGCCAGCAGTCCCCCCTCCACAGATACGCAGTATTTT. Residues: CASSPPSTDTQYF.

CDR3 residues: CASSLTVDTQYF. For the CDR3, the DNA is TGTGCCAGCAGCTTAACGGTAGATACGCAGTATTTT. The chain employs TRBV11-2 and TRBJ2-3; D is unclear. The V end lost 2 bases, the J end lost 5 bases, and 5 bases lay between the germline ends. The CDR3 runs 12 residues. Per germline, CDR1 SGHAT and CDR2 FQNNGV.

The gene calls are TRBV2 and TRBJ1-5, with TRBD1 matching over 9 bases. The CDR3 runs to 13 residues. The germline CDR1 and CDR2 sequences are SNHLY and FYNNEI. J lost 1 base, V lost 9 bases, and 1 base had no gene match. The CDR3 is CASGTGSNQPQHF. The CDR3 DNA follows: TGTGCCAGTGGGACAGGGAGCAATCAGCCCCAGCATTTT.

This clone was seen a few times. The rearrangement joins TRBV11-2 to TRBJ2-5; the D gene is possibly TRBD1 (5 bases). The CDR3 totals 13 residues. V lost 6 bases and J lost 5, with 13 bases in between. CDR1 is SGHAT and CDR2 is FQNNGV in the germline V gene. The CDR3: CASSKGARETQYF. The CDR3 bases are TGTGCCAGCAGTAAAGGGGCACGGGAGACCCAGTACTTC. Complete variable domain (other parts from reference TRBV11-2 and TRBJ2-5): EAGVAQSPRYKIIEKRQSVAFWCNPISGHATLYWYQQILGQGPKLLIQFQNNGVVDDSQLPKDRFSAERLKGVDSTLKIQPAKLEDSAVYLCASSKGARETQYFGPGTRLLVL.

The chain combines TRBV5-1 with TRBJ1-1; 7 bases fit TRBD1. CDR3 length: 19 amino acids. The trim removed 4 bases at V and 1 base at J, leaving 19 bases unmatched. Germline V gives CDR1 SGHRS, CDR2 YFSETQ. This chain's CDR3 is CASSLGTATLYRGNTEAFF. For the CDR3, the DNA is TGCGCCAGCAGCCTAGGGACAGCGACGTTGTATCGGGGGAACACTGAAGCTTTCTTT.

The chain joins TRBV2 to TRBJ2-2; the D gene is possibly TRBD2 (6 bases). Per germline, CDR1 SNHLY and CDR2 FYNNEI. The CDR3 is made up of 14 amino acids. V lost 7 bases and J 1 base, leaving 10 bases between the germline ends. CDR3: CASIPGLNTGELFF. The DNA for the CDR3 is TGTGCCAGCATCCCGGGACTGAACACCGGGGAGCTGTTTTTT.

A few counts support this clone. The rearrangement uses TRBV5-1 and TRBJ1-6; D unresolved. This CDR3 has 14 residues. From germline, CDR1 is SGHRS and CDR2 YFSETQ. V lost 0 bases, J lost 6 bases, and 7 bases lay in between. CDR3 sequence: CASSLGSGNSPLHF. CDR3 DNA sequence: TGCGCCAGCAGCTTGGGCTCGGGTAATTCACCCCTCCACTTT. Full variable domain (missing parts from reference TRBV5-1 and TRBJ1-6): KAGVTQTPRYLIKTRGQQVTLSCSPISGHRSVSWYQQTPGQGLQFLFEYFSETQRNKGNFPGRFSGRQFSNSRSEMNVSTLELGDSALYLCASSLGSGNSPLHFGNGTRLTVT.

The rearrangement links TRBV28 to TRBJ1-6; tentative D call: TRBD1 (5 bases). CDR1 and CDR2 (germline): MDHEN, SYDVKM. V was clipped by 6 bases and J by 9 bases, with 15 bases between them. The CDR3 has 14 amino acids. The DNA for the CDR3 is TGTGCCAGCAGAACCCCTCAGGACATTTCACCCCTCCACTTT. Translated, it gives CASRTPQDISPLHF.

The CDR3 coding sequence is TGTGCCAGCAGCCCGACAGGCTCTGTTATGAACACTGAAGCTTTCTTT. Translated, it gives CASSPTGSVMNTEAFF. The rearrangement uses TRBV9 and TRBJ1-1; possible D gene TRBD1, 6 bases. Germline V gene data show CDR1 as SGDLS and CDR2 as YYNGEE. The CDR3 covers 16 residues. V was trimmed by 4 bases and J by 0 bases, leaving 16 bases between them. Complete variable domain (other parts from reference TRBV9 and TRBJ1-1): DSGVTQTPKHLITATGQRVTLRCSPRSGDLSVYWYQQSLDQGLQFLIQYYNGEERAKGNILERFSAQQFPDLHSELNLSSLELGDSALYFCASSPTGSVMNTEAFFGQGTRLTVV.

The J gene is TRBJ2-6, the V gene TRBV7-9; tentative D call: TRBD1 (5 bases). Trimming took off 2 bases at V and 0 bases at J, with 8 bases between the two ends. In germline, CDR1 is SEHNR, CDR2 FQNEAQ (reference sequence). The CDR3 contains 16 residues. Here the CDR3 reads CASSLSRGSGANVLTF. CDR3 sequence (DNA): TGTGCCAGCAGCTTAAGTAGGGGCTCTGGGGCCAACGTCCTGACTTTC.

This clone was seen a handful of times. Here the CDR3 reads CASSDSNGGGTDTQYF. CDR3 DNA sequence: TGTGCCAGCAGTGACTCGAACGGGGGGGGGACAGATACGCAGTATTTT. The rearrangement uses TRBV6-4 and TRBJ2-3, with TRBD2 identical over 8 bases. This CDR3 comprises 16 residues. The germline CDR1 and CDR2 sequences are MRHNA and SNTAGT. V trimming: 0 bases; J trimming: 3 bases; junction bases outside the gene matches: 5.

This clone came up once. The sample holds other DNA sequences that translate to the same CDR3. The rearrangement uses TRBV7-9 and TRBJ2-1; 8 nucleotides align to TRBD1. CDR3 size: 15 residues. The germline CDR1 and CDR2 sequences are SEHNR and FQNEAQ (reference sequence). The ends lost 0 bases at V and 5 bases at J; junction bases unmatched: 3. The CDR3 here is CASSLAQGANNEQFF. CDR3 sequence (DNA): TGTGCCAGCAGCTTAGCGCAGGGGGCTAACAATGAGCAGTTCTTC.